This TCR beta chain was recorded in a study of shared clonotypes between healthy human individuals. For genomic DNA, unsorted samples relied on tens of millions of PBMCs. Remarks on this clone: The target antigen is unknown.

After removal of 5 bases from V and 5 bases from J, the junction contained 2 bases not matched to a gene. Looked up from germline, CDR1 is SGHNT and CDR2 is YENEEA. The CDR3 extends over 14 amino acids. The study, taken as a whole, reports: Limited genetic and exposure-history diversity came from having few donors.

Several immunoSEQ plates held equal portions of the genomic DNA taken from each subset. Using immunoSEQ multiplex PCR, the repertoire was profiled, and TCRdb retains in-frame clones only, with some absent. The data show some 490,000 clones, with about 85% seen just once and more than 9.5% held by the top ten. The sequence came from a woman between 40 and 50 years old in good health. Some clones in this sample may be carry-over from other donors' samples. This chain connects TRBV11-3 to TRBJ2-3, with TRBD2 matching over 12 bases. Sequencing used PBMCs. The CDR3 sequence is CASSRGLAGDTQYF. DNA for the CDR3: TGTGCCAGCAGCCGGGGACTAGCGGGAGATACGCAGTATTTT.